What follows describes a single T cell receptor (beta chain). The antigen is undetermined. The sample comes from a study of cytomegalovirus exposure and HLA in healthy donors. Overall study: A previous analysis identified 90 million to 140 million unique TCR beta sequences derived from about 180 million T cells. Study results and caveats: The dataset shows that most TCR sequences were rare, while some public TCRs occurred in many donors. Per a prior analysis, the majority of TCR beta V segments were productive roughly 87% or roughly 30% of the time. A later analysis found TCR association rates differed by HLA locus, highest for DRB1 and lowest for HLA-C.

The primer mix had 60 Vbeta and 13 Jbeta primers. Sequenced by immunoSEQ multiplex PCR; TCRdb stores in-frame clones only, minus some. The table lists roughly 150,000 clones, roughly 88% of them singletons, with approximately 1.5% in the top ten. The clonotype comes from a woman in her late teens or twenties in good health and CMV-seronegative. Sequenced sample: PBMCs.

The CDR3 loop is CSVEGRGYGYTF. DNA of the CDR3: TGCAGCGTTGAAGGCCGAGGCTATGGCTACACCTTC. V and J are TRBV29-1 and TRBJ1-2; D remains ambiguous. Germline V gene sequence: CDR1 SQVTM, CDR2 ANQGSEA. The CDR3 length is 12 residues. V lost 1 base and J lost 4, with 7 bases in between.